The clone carrying this TCR beta chain was recorded at least ten times. Its antigen is not known. The sample comes from a study of blood T cells in healthy people across ages. Regarding the study as a whole: Long-lived donors had more naive CD4+ cells and higher diversity than aged donors.

The germline gives CDR1 SQVTM, CDR2 ANQGSEA. Trimming removed 6 bases from V and 7 bases from J, with 12 bases in between. The CDR3 sequence is 11 residues long. The second PCR ran roughly 6 to 12 cycles with a sample-barcoded 5' primer and J-beta primers. TCRdb re-analysed the 5' RACE reads in MiXCR, keeping a single row per CDR3 protein. The data show some 1.5 million distinct CDR3 sequences, 25% to 30% seen once. Source material: blood. This sequence joins TRBV29-1 and TRBJ1-1, with D unresolved. The TCR sequence derives from a woman aged 30 to 39 in good health. CDR3 residues: CSVKNGNEAFF. In DNA form, the CDR3 reads TGCAGCGTCAAAAACGGGAATGAAGCTTTCTTT.